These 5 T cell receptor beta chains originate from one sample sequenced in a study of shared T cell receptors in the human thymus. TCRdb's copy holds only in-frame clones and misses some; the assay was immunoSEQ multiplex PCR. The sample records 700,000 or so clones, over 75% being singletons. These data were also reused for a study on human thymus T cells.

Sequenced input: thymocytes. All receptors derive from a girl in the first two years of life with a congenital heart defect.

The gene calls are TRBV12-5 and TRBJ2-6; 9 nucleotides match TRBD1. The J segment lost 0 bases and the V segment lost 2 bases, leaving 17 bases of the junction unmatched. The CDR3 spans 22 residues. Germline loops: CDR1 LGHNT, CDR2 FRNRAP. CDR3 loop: CASGLPPGKTTGGSSGANVLTF. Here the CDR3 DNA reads TGTGCTAGTGGTTTGCCACCGGGGAAAACGACAGGGGGATCCTCTGGGGCCAACGTCCTGACTTTC.

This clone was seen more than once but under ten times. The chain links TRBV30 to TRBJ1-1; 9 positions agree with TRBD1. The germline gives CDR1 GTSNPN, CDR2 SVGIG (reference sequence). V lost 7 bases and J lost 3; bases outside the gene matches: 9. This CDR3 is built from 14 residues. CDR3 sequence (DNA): TGTGCCTCAACCACAGGGGGCGGGCACACTGAAGCTTTCTTT. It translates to CASTTGGGHTEAFF.

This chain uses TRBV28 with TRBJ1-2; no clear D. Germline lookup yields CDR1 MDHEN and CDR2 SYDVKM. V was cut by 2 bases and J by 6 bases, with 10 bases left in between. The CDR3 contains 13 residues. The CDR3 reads CASSLPGMDGYTF. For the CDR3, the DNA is TGTGCCAGCAGTTTACCGGGTATGGATGGCTACACCTTC.

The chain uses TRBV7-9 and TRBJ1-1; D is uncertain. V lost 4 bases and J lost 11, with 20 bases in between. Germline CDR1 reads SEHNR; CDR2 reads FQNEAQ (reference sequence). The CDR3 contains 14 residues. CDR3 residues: CASSSPMGAGEAFF. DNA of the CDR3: TGTGCCAGCAGCTCCCCTATGGGCGCGGGAGAGGCTTTCTTT.

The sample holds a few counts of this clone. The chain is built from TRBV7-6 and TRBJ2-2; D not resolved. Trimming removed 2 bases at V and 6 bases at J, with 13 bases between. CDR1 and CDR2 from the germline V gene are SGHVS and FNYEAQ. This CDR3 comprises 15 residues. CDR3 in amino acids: CASSLLSHRAGELFF. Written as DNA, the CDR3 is TGTGCCAGCAGCTTACTCTCCCACAGAGCCGGGGAGCTGTTTTTT.